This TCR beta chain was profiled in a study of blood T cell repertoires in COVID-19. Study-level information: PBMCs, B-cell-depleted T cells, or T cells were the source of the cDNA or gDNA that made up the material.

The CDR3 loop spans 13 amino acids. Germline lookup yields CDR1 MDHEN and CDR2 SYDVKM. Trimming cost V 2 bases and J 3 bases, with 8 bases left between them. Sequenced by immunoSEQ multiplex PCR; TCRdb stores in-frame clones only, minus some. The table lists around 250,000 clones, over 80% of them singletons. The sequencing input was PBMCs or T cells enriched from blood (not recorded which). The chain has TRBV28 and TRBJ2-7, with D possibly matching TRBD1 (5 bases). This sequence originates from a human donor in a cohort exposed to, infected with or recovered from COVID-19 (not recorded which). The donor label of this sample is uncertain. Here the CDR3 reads CASSLGADYEQYF. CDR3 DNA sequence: TGTGCCAGCAGTTTAGGGGCAGACTACGAGCAGTACTTC.